The T cell receptor (beta chain) described here comes from a study of glioma-infiltrating T cells. This clonotype was seen many times. As yet, its antigen is unknown. Amplification of TCR alpha and beta CDR3 regions from RNA used iRepertoire nested multiplex PCR. For one-step reverse transcription and amplification, about 85-400 ng of tissue mRNA or PBMC total RNA was used. TCRdb reanalysed the multiplex PCR reads using MiXCR and keeps one entry per CDR3 protein. Of some 180,000 distinct CDR3 sequences in the sample, roughly 32% were seen once. Study results and limitations: Gliomas, especially low-grade, showed above-expected tissue-blood divergence; non-neoplastic patients showed below. Very few CDR3 sequences were shared between tissue and blood.

This TCR was sampled from a human donor with low-grade glioma or glioblastoma, undergoing nonglioma brain surgery, or in good health (not recorded which). Sequenced sample: glioma tissue, nonneoplastic brain tissue, or PBMCs (not recorded which).

CDR3 region: CASSWGLAAETQYF. The DNA of the CDR3 is TGTGCCAGCAGCTGGGGACTAGCGGCAGAGACCCAGTACTTC. The genes are TRBV5-4 and TRBJ2-5; TRBD2 matches 11 bases. Per germline, CDR1 SGHNT and CDR2 YYREEE (reference sequence). The CDR3 is 14 residues long. V dropped 3 bases and J dropped 4; count of bases not matched to a gene: 2.